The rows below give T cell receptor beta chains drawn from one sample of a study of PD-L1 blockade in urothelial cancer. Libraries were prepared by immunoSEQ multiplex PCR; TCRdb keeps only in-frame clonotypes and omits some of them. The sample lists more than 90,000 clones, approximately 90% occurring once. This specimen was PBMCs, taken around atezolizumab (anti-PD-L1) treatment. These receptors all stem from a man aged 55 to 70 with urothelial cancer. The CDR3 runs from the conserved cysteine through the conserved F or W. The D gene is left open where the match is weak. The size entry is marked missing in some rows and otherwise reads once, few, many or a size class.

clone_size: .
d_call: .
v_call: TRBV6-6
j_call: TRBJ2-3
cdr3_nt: TGTGCCAGCAGTTACGATCGGAGCACAGATACGCAGTATTTT
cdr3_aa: CASSYDRSTDTQYF

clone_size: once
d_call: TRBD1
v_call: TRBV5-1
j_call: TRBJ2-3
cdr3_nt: TGCGCCAGCAGCCGTTGGGCGAGACAGGGGGCAACAGATACGCAGTATTTT
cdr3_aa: CASSRWARQGATDTQYF

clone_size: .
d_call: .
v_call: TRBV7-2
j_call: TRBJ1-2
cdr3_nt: TGTGCCAGCAGTCCTTTAGTCAAGGGGCCGGGCTATGGCTACACCTTC
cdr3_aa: CASSPLVKGPGYGYTF

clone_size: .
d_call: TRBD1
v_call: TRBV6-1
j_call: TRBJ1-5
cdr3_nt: TGTGCCAGCAGTGGATCGACAGGGGTTGTGGGTCAGCCCCAGCATTTT
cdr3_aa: CASSGSTGVVGQPQHF

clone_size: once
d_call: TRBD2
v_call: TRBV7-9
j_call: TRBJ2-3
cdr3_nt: TGTGCCAGCAGCTTAGGACTAGCGGGTATCACAGATACGCAGTATTTT
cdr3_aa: CASSLGLAGITDTQYF

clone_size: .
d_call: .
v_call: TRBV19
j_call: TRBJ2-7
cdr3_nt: TGTGCCACTGCGCCGGGACTCACTTACGAGCAGTACTTC
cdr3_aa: CATAPGLTYEQYF

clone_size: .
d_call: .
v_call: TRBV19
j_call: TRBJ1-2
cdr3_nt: TGTGCCAGTAGTATCCCCAGCCCCCGGGACTATGGCTACACCTTC
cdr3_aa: CASSIPSPRDYGYTF

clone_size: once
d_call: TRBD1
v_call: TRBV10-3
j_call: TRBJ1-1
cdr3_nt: TGTGCCGCAAGGAGGGAACAGGGGACTGAAGCTTTCTTT
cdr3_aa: CAARREQGTEAFF

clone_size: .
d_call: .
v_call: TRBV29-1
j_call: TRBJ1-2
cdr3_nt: TGCAGCGTTTACGACTCCGGAAGGGGTGGCTACACCTTC
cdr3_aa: CSVYDSGRGGYTF

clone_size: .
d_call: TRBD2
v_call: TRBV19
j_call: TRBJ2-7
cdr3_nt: TGTGCCAGTAGTCGCGGGGGAAGAGGGCTCTACGAGCAGTACTTC
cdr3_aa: CASSRGGRGLYEQYF

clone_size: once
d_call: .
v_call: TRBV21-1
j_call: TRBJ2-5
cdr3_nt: TGTGCCAGCACCTGGGGGGGGTCTAGGCGTAAAGAGACCCAGTACTTC
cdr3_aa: CASTWGGSRRKETQYF

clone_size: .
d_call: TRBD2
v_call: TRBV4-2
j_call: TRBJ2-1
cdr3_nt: TGTGCCAGCAGCCAAGGGCTAGCGGGGGGGTACAATGAGCAGTTCTTC
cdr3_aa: CASSQGLAGGYNEQFF

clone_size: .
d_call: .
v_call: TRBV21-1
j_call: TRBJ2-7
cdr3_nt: TGTGCCAGCAGCTACCGACACTACGAGCAGTACTTC
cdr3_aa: CASSYRHYEQYF

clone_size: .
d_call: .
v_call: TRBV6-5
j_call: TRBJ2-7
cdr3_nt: TGTGCCAGCAGTTACTCGGGGGGCTCCTACGAGCAGTACTTC
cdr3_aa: CASSYSGGSYEQYF

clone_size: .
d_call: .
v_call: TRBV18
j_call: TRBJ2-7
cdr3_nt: TGTGCCAGCTCACCGGCAGGGGTCCCCTACGAGCAGTACTTC
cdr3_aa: CASSPAGVPYEQYF

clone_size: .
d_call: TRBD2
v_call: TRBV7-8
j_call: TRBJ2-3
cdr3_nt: TGTGCCAGCAGCTTAAAAAGGCGGGAGCGGGTGGATACGCAGTATTTT
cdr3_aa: CASSLKRRERVDTQYF

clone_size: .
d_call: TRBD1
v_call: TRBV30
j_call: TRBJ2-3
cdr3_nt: TGTGCCTGCCTTAAGACAGGGGGCACAGATACGCAGTATTTT
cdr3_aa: CACLKTGGTDTQYF

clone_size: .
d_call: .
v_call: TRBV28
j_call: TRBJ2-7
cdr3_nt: TGTGCCAGCAGTTTATTCTCAGGGGTGGGTTCCTACGAGCAGTACTTC
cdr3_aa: CASSLFSGVGSYEQYF

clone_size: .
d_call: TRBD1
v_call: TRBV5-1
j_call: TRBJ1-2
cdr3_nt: TGCGCCAGCAGCGTAACGACAGGGGGCGACTATGGCTACACCTTC
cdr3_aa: CASSVTTGGDYGYTF

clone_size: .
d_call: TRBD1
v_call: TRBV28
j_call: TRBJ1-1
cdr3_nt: TGTGCCAGCAGTTTATTGGACAGGATGAACACTGAAGCTTTCTTT
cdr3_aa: CASSLLDRMNTEAFF

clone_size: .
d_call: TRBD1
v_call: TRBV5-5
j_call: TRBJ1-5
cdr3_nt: TGTGCCAGCAGCACAGGGACAGCTAATCAGCCCCAGCATTTT
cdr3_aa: CASSTGTANQPQHF

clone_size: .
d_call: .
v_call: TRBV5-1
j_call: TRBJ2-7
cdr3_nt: TGCGCCAGCAGACCGGGGAACGAGCAGTACTTC
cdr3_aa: CASRPGNEQYF